This record looks at one T cell receptor beta chain sequence and its context. The data were obtained in a study of blood T cell repertoires in COVID-19. Study information: The analysed material was cDNA or gDNA that came from T cells, B-cell-depleted T cells, or PBMCs.

All enrollees were about 18 to 89 years old and from fewer than 30 US areas. A PCR-confirmed or clinician-diagnosed COVID-19 case had contacted exposed participants within 2 weeks of entry. Authors' analysis steps: Amplification with reference gene primers provided the estimates of nucleated cell counts. Some clones are missing from TCRdb's copy, which holds only in-frame ones; the method was immunoSEQ multiplex PCR. D and trimming come from the DNA, and the V and J calls and clone size come from that table. The sample consists of 210,000 or so clones, 83% of them appearing once. Germline loops: CDR1 LNHDA, CDR2 SQIVND (reference sequence). This CDR3 comprises 12 residues. Trimming took off 3 bases at V and 5 bases at J, with 7 bases between the two ends.

V is TRBV19 and J is TRBJ1-1; D unclear. The specimen sequenced was PBMCs or T cells enriched from blood (not recorded which). This clonotype was obtained from a woman between 50 and 59 years old who had been exposed to COVID-19. The CDR3: CASSMGPTEAFF. CDR3 bases: TGTGCCAGTAGTATGGGCCCAACTGAAGCTTTCTTT.